This T cell receptor (beta chain) was retrieved from a study of OX40 agonist ivuxolimab in advanced cancers. Study-level points and caveats: Antigen specificity of clonally expanded peripheral T cells was not established.

Generated by immunoSEQ multiplex PCR, the TCRdb table keeps only in-frame clones and is missing some. The sample contains approximately 50,000 clones, around 85% of which appear only once. In this sample, this clone turned up once. Its specificity is not known. V was cut by 1 base and J by 5 bases, with 17 bases left in between. There are 16 residues in the CDR3. Looked up from germline, CDR1 is SNHLY and CDR2 is FYNNEI. The rearrangement joins TRBV2 to TRBJ2-5; D not resolved. This specimen was CD4+ or CD8+ T cells sorted from blood, taken in a trial of the OX40 agonist ivuxolimab. The sequence was obtained from an adult with an advanced solid tumor such as melanoma, head and neck, liver or kidney cancer. The CDR3 coding sequence is TGTGCCAGCAGTGAAGGAGATAGCCAAACCGAGGAGACCCAGTACTTC. Amino acids: CASSEGDSQTEETQYF. The entire variable domain, with the rest obtained from reference TRBV2 and TRBJ2-5, is as follows: EPEVTQTPSHQVTQMGQEVILRCVPISNHLYFYWYRQILGQKVEFLVSFYNNEISEKSEIFDDQFSVERPDGSNFTLKIRSTKLEDSAMYFCASSEGDSQTEETQYFGPGTRLLVL.